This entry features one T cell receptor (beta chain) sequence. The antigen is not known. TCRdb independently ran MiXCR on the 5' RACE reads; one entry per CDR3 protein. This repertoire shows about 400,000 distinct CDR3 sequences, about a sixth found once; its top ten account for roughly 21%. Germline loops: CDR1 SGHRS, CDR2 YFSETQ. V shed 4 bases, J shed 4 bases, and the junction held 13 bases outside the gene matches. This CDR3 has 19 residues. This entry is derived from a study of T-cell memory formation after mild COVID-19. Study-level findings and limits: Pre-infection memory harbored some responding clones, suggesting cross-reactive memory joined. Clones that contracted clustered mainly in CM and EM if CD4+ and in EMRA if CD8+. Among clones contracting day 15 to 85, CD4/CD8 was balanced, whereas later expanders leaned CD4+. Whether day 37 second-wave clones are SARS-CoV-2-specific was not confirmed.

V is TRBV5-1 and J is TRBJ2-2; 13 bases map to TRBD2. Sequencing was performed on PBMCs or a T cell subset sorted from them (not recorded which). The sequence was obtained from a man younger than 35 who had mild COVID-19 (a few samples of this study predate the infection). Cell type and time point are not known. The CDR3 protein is CASSARTSGGRRITGELFF. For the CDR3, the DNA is TGCGCCAGCAGCGCGAGGACTAGCGGGGGTCGAAGAATCACCGGGGAGCTGTTTTTT. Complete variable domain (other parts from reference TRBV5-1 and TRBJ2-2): KAGVTQTPRYLIKTRGQQVTLSCSPISGHRSVSWYQQTPGQGLQFLFEYFSETQRNKGNFPGRFSGRQFSNSRSEMNVSTLELGDSALYLCASSARTSGGRRITGELFFGEGSRLTVL.